These 28 T cell receptor beta chains were all obtained from the same sample, sequenced in a study of cytomegalovirus exposure and HLA in healthy donors. Primers: 60 Vbeta forward and 13 Jbeta reverse. Assay: immunoSEQ multiplex PCR; the TCRdb copy retains only in-frame clones and omits some. The sample lists around 140,000 clones; just under 80% were seen once. Source material: PBMCs. The receptors come from a woman aged 18-29 years in good health and CMV-seronegative.

Concerning this clone: One end of the junction is discordant with germline, which a read error may explain. The J gene is TRBJ2-7, the V gene TRBV11-2, with a weak D call TRBD1 (6 bases). Germline-derived CDR1 and CDR2 are SGHAT and FQNNGV. This CDR3 has 14 amino acids. For the CDR3, the DNA is TGTGCCAGCAGCTCATTCAGACAGGCCTACAAGCAGTACTTC. Translation gives CASSSFRQAYKQYF.

This chain connects TRBV5-1 to TRBJ1-1; the D is unclear. The V and J ends lost 4 bases and 6 bases respectively, with 19 bases between them. The germline V gene encodes CDR1 SGHRS and CDR2 YFSETQ. The CDR3 totals 15 residues. The CDR3 nucleotides read TGCGCCAGCAGCAGTTCGGCCGGGGAAGTCTCTGAAGCTTTCTTT. This codes for CASSSSAGEVSEAFF.

The sample holds a few counts of this clone. The chain uses TRBV30 and TRBJ2-1, with 8 bases lining up with TRBD2. The CDR3 has 11 amino acids. Trimming cost V 4 bases and J 16 bases; bases outside gene matches: 9. Germline assignment: CDR1 GTSNPN and CDR2 SVGIG (reference sequence). DNA for the CDR3: TGTGCCTGGAAGGATGAGCGGGAGTATTTCTTC. The encoded protein is CAWKDEREYFF.

CDR3 nucleotides: TGCGCCAGCAGCTCAGGACAGGGGGGGACCGGGGAGCTGTTTTTT. It specifies CASSSGQGGTGELFF. V gene TRBV5-1 combines with J gene TRBJ2-2; TRBD1 matches 10 bases. Unmatched junction bases numbered 4, after V lost 3 bases and J lost 5 bases. Germline lookup yields CDR1 SGHRS and CDR2 YFSETQ. The CDR3 sequence is 15 residues long.

This chain joins TRBV7-2 and TRBJ2-7, with D unclear. Trimming shortened V by 5 bases and J by 4 bases, and 6 bases separated the two germline ends. Germline V lookup: CDR1 SGHTA, CDR2 FQGNSA. The CDR3 spans 11 residues. The CDR3 spells CASSQLYEQYF. In nucleotides, the CDR3 is TGTGCCAGCAGCCAATTGTACGAGCAGTACTTC.

V gene TRBV6-6 combines with J gene TRBJ1-5, with 8 bases lining up with TRBD1. CDR1 is MNHNY and CDR2 is SVGAGI in the germline V gene (reference sequence). The CDR3 is 16 amino acids. The V segment lost 6 bases and the J segment 0 bases; nucleotides outside the gene matches: 7. The CDR3 is CASRSDQGASNQPQHF. CDR3 DNA: TGTGCCAGCAGATCGGACCAGGGGGCTAGCAATCAGCCCCAGCATTTT.

The gene calls are TRBV5-8 and TRBJ2-5, with D uncertain. The CDR3 contains 16 residues. Germline loops: CDR1 SGHTS, CDR2 YDEGEE. V gave up 0 bases and J gave up 1 base, with 13 bases separating them. The CDR3 reads CASSLAPNRVQETQYF. CDR3 coding DNA: TGTGCCAGCAGCTTGGCCCCGAACCGCGTCCAAGAGACCCAGTACTTC.

The chain carries TRBV7-6 and TRBJ2-3; a possible D gene is TRBD2 (6 bases). Germline V gene sequence: CDR1 SGHVS, CDR2 FNYEAQ. V was clipped by 1 base and J by 2 bases, with 13 bases between them. The CDR3 covers 16 residues. CDR3 region: CASSLGGRGITDTQYF. CDR3 coding DNA: TGTGCCAGCAGCTTAGGAGGGCGGGGAATCACAGATACGCAGTATTTT.

The CDR3: CSIGTADSSSGYTF. CDR3 nucleotides: TGCAGCATCGGGACTGCGGATAGTTCGAGTGGCTACACCTTC. The chain combines TRBV29-1 with TRBJ1-2; D may be TRBD1 (5 bases). Germline lookup yields CDR1 SQVTM and CDR2 ANQGSEA. V lost 8 bases to trimming and J lost 7 bases, with 23 bases between them. This CDR3 has 14 amino acids.

Notes on this clone: At one of its ends the junction is not consistent with the germline gene, which may arise from a read error. The chain has TRBV6-1 and TRBJ2-5; the D gene is possibly TRBD2 (6 bases). CDR1 is MNHNS, CDR2 SASEGT, per germline. The length of the CDR3 is 13 residues. The CDR3 region is CASIGGTQQTQYF. DNA for the CDR3: TGTGCCAGCATAGGAGGGACCCAACAGACCCAGTACTTC.

This clone occurred once. The rearrangement joins TRBV7-9 to TRBJ1-2; 7 nucleotides match TRBD1. Germline CDR1 is SEHNR and CDR2 is FQNEAQ (reference sequence). The CDR3 extends over 17 amino acids. The J segment lost 4 bases and the V segment lost 1 base, leaving 12 bases of the junction unmatched. The CDR3: CASSLVYDRVTSYGYTF. The CDR3 DNA sequence: TGTGCCAGCAGCTTAGTCTACGACAGGGTCACGAGCTATGGCTACACCTTC. Full variable domain (remainder filled in from reference TRBV7-9 and TRBJ1-2): DTGVSQNPRHKITKRGQNVTFRCDPISEHNRLYWYRQTLGQGPEFLTYFQNEAQLEKSRLLSDRFSAERPKGSFSTLEIQRTEQGDSAMYLCASSLVYDRVTSYGYTFGSGTRLTVV.

This rearrangement joins TRBV6-1 to TRBJ1-5; no firm D call. Between the trimmed V and J ends, which lost 1 base and 3 bases, there was a span of 10 bases. From germline, CDR1 is MNHNS and CDR2 SASEGT. CDR3 length: 15 residues. The CDR3 nucleotides read TGTGCCAGCAGTGAAGAACACACAGTCAATCAGCCCCAGCATTTT. Amino acids: CASSEEHTVNQPQHF.

In this sample, this clone turned up a few times. This chain joins TRBV29-1 and TRBJ2-1; D is unclear. Trimming removed 4 bases from V and 2 bases from J, with 12 bases in between. The CDR3 contains 14 residues. CDR1 and CDR2 from the germline V gene are SQVTM and ANQGSEA. CDR3 sequence: CSVVGRLTYNEQFF. The CDR3 nucleotides read TGCAGCGTTGTTGGCCGCTTAACCTACAATGAGCAGTTCTTC.

In its sample, this clone was seen once. The chain employs TRBV25-1 and TRBJ2-7; D unclear. Germline-derived CDR1 and CDR2 are MGHDK and SYGVNS. V was pared by 8 bases and J by 4 bases, with 9 bases between. The CDR3 loop spans 11 amino acids. The CDR3 region is CASGGSYEQYF. The CDR3 region has the DNA TGTGCCAGCGGCGGATCATACGAGCAGTACTTC.

This chain uses TRBV5-4 with TRBJ2-2; 8 bases agree with TRBD1. The CDR3 spans 16 residues. Per the germline V gene, CDR1 is SGHNT and CDR2 is YYREEE (reference sequence). After removal of 4 bases from V and 4 bases from J, the junction contained 9 bases not matched to a gene. CDR3 bases: TGTGCCAGCAGCCCCGGAGGACAGGGTGGCACCGGGGAGCTGTTTTTT. Residues: CASSPGGQGGTGELFF. Together with reference TRBV5-4 and TRBJ2-2, the CDR3 gives the full variable domain: ETGVTQSPTHLIKTRGQQVTLRCSSQSGHNTVSWYQQALGQGPQFIFQYYREEENGRGNFPPRFSGLQFPNYSSELNVNALELDDSALYLCASSPGGQGGTGELFFGEGSRLTVL.

The chain employs TRBV7-2 and TRBJ2-2; D gene uncertain. The CDR3 is made up of 11 amino acids. Germline CDR1 is SGHTA and CDR2 is FQGNSA. Trimming cost V 7 bases and J 6 bases, with 6 bases left between them. The CDR3 reads CASTPSGELFF. The CDR3 DNA is TGTGCCAGCACCCCCTCCGGGGAGCTGTTTTTT.

This rearrangement joins TRBV30 to TRBJ2-7; TRBD2 might be the D (5 bases). Germline CDR1 is GTSNPN and CDR2 is SVGIG (reference sequence). The CDR3 extends over 11 amino acids. V was clipped by 5 bases and J by 10 bases, with 15 bases between them. The CDR3 DNA is TGTGCCTGGGAGTCGGGCGGGTCTCAGTACTTC. Translated, it gives CAWESGGSQYF.

CDR3 loop: CASSVEQGAGEQYF. The CDR3 DNA reads TGTGCCAGCAGCGTGGAACAGGGGGCGGGCGAGCAGTACTTC. The V call is TRBV5-8, the J call TRBJ2-7, with 9 bases lining up with TRBD1. The CDR3 consists of 14 residues. J was trimmed by 6 bases and V by 4 bases; bases with no gene match: 8. Germline CDR1 and CDR2: SGHTS and YDEGEE.

This rearrangement joins TRBV10-3 to TRBJ1-1; D is uncertain. Germline CDR1 and CDR2: ENHRY and SYGVKD. V lost 4 bases, J lost 1 base, and 7 bases lay in between. This CDR3 has 13 residues. The CDR3 loop is CAISVEGNTEAFF. CDR3 nucleotide sequence: TGTGCCATCAGTGTCGAGGGGAACACTGAAGCTTTCTTT.

The chain employs TRBV19 and TRBJ2-7; 12 bases fit TRBD2. This CDR3 has 14 residues. With V trimmed by 6 bases and J by 3 bases, 3 bases remained unmatched. Germline loops: CDR1 LNHDA, CDR2 SQIVND (reference sequence). The CDR3 nucleotides are TGTGCCAGTAGCCGACTAGCGGGAGTCTACGAGCAGTACTTC. This sequence encodes CASSRLAGVYEQYF.

The gene calls are TRBV30 and TRBJ2-6; perhaps TRBD1 as D (6 bases). V gave up 8 bases and J gave up 2 bases, with 13 bases separating them. This CDR3 is 14 amino acids long. CDR1 and CDR2 (germline): GTSNPN, SVGIG (reference sequence). CDR3 sequence (DNA): TGTGCCGGAAGTAAGGGGGCTGGGGCCAACGTCCTGACTTTC. Translation: CAGSKGAGANVLTF.

The chain has TRBV6-6 and TRBJ2-7; 12 bases fit TRBD2. This CDR3 spans 13 amino acids. Trimming at V came to 7 bases and at J to 7 bases, leaving 5 bases not matched to a gene. Germline V gives CDR1 MNHNY, CDR2 SVGAGI (reference sequence). CDR3 nucleotides: TGTGCCAGCACCGTCGGACTAGCGGGAGAGCAGTACTTC. This sequence encodes CASTVGLAGEQYF.

As regards this clone: One end of the junction is discordant with germline, which a read error may explain. This sequence joins TRBV7-9 and TRBJ1-1; 8 bases map to TRBD1. The CDR3 runs 12 residues. Germline V lookup: CDR1 SEHNR, CDR2 FQNEAQ (reference sequence). The CDR3 is CSSSRQGNEAFF. The CDR3, as DNA: TGTTCCAGCAGTCGACAGGGGAATGAAGCTTTCTTT. Together with reference TRBV7-9 and TRBJ1-1, the CDR3 gives the full variable domain: DTGVSQNPRHKITKRGQNVTFRCDPISEHNRLYWYRQTLGQGPEFLTYFQNEAQLEKSRLLSDRFSAERPKGSFSTLEIQRTEQGDSAMYLCSSSRQGNEAFFGQGTRLTVV.

The CDR3 protein is CAISDSGLAVQETQYF. The CDR3 DNA follows: TGTGCCATCAGTGACTCTGGACTAGCGGTCCAAGAGACCCAGTACTTC. The chain couples TRBV10-3 to TRBJ2-5; TRBD2 aligns across 10 bases. Germline CDR1 and CDR2: ENHRY and SYGVKD. The J segment lost 1 base and the V segment lost 3 bases, leaving 5 bases of the junction unmatched. CDR3 length: 16 residues.

This CDR3 reads CSVGRSTEAFF. CDR3 coding DNA: TGCAGCGTTGGGAGATCAACTGAAGCTTTCTTT. The rearrangement uses TRBV29-1 and TRBJ1-1; D uncertain. V was shortened by 4 bases and J by 5 bases, with 8 bases between the two germline ends. This CDR3 has 11 amino acids. Germline assignment: CDR1 SQVTM and CDR2 ANQGSEA.

V and J are TRBV5-4 and TRBJ2-3; no clear D. The V gene lost 0 bases and the J gene lost 4 bases, with 3 bases spanning the gap. The germline CDR1 and CDR2 sequences are SGHNT and YYREEE (reference sequence). The CDR3 has 12 amino acids. The CDR3 reads CASSLAADTQYF. DNA of the CDR3: TGTGCCAGCAGCTTGGCGGCAGATACGCAGTATTTT.

The genes are TRBV4-2 and TRBJ2-5; TRBD2 agrees at 9 bases. TRBJ2-7 explains the end of the DNA better; the J call may be wrong. From germline, CDR1 is LGHNA and CDR2 YNFKEQ. This CDR3 region has 20 residues. DNA of the CDR3: TGTGCCAGCAGCCAAGGAAAGGGGCTAGCGGGGACTCGAGTTTCCTACGAGCAGTACTTC. It is translated as CASSQGKGLAGTRVSYEQYF.

The V and J genes are TRBV11-3 and TRBJ2-7; D remains unclear. The CDR3 spans 15 residues. Germline values: CDR1 SGHNT, CDR2 YENEEA. The ends were cut back, 2 bases at V and 2 bases at J, with 13 bases in the middle. As DNA, the CDR3 is TGTGCCAGCAGCTTACAGTATGGGCAGGCCTACGAGCAGTACTTC. The encoded protein is CASSLQYGQAYEQYF.